One sample yielded the 20 T cell receptor beta chains listed below, sequenced in a study of T-cell reconstitution after alpha-beta-depleted transplantation in children. Unique molecular identifiers featured in how the TCRbeta library was prepared. From the PCR reads, TCRdb called clonotypes with MiXCR, one entry per CDR3 protein. This sample carries about 500,000 distinct CDR3 sequences, 32% of them seen once, and the ten largest clones take 2% to 2.5%. The input for sequencing was PBMCs from the stem cell graft donor, taken from the stem cell graft. The receptors derive from a human donor who donated a stem cell graft to a child with aplastic anemia.

This clonotype has a single count. This chain joins TRBV11-2 and TRBJ1-5; D unclear. The V and J ends lost 0 bases and 6 bases respectively, with 6 bases between them. The germline V gene encodes CDR1 SGHAT and CDR2 FQNNGV. The CDR3 loop spans 13 amino acids. CDR3 in amino acids: CASSLDRIQPQHF. The CDR3 DNA reads TGTGCCAGCAGCTTAGACAGGATTCAGCCCCAGCATTTT.

Here the CDR3 reads CSVVAGTYEQYF. The CDR3 DNA reads as TGCAGCGTTGTCGCCGGCACCTACGAGCAGTACTTC. The rearrangement joins TRBV29-1 to TRBJ2-7; unclear D gene. Germline V gene lookup returns CDR1 SQVTM and CDR2 ANQGSEA. This CDR3 spans 12 amino acids. V lost 4 bases and J 2 bases, leaving 9 bases between the germline ends.

In its sample, this clonotype was seen a few times. The CDR3 nucleotides are TGCAGTGCTCTAAGGGGATATAGCAATCAGCCCCAGCATTTT. It is translated as CSALRGYSNQPQHF. The chain joins TRBV20-1 to TRBJ1-5; possibly TRBD1 for D (5 bases). V lost 5 bases to trimming and J lost 0 bases, with 11 bases between them. Per the germline V gene, CDR1 is DFQATT and CDR2 is SNEGSKA (reference sequence). The CDR3 consists of 14 residues.

This clonotype was picked up one time. V gene TRBV12-3 or TRBV12-4 combines with J gene TRBJ1-1; D remains ambiguous. V gave up 2 bases and J gave up 7 bases, with 11 bases separating them. This CDR3 region has 13 residues. This chain's CDR3 is CASSLSRTYEAFF. DNA of the CDR3: TGTGCCAGCAGTTTAAGTCGGACCTATGAAGCTTTCTTT.

This clonotype has just a few counts. This chain connects TRBV5-5 to TRBJ2-7; TRBD1 matches 8 bases. Looked up from germline, CDR1 is SGHKS and CDR2 is YYEKEE (reference sequence). The CDR3 runs to 13 residues. Trimming at V came to 4 bases and at J to 3 bases, leaving 3 bases not matched to a gene. The DNA of the CDR3 is TGTGCCAGCAGCATAGACAGGGGCTACGAGCAGTACGTC. Translating it yields CASSIDRGYEQYV.

This clonotype was counted only a few times. The chain recombines TRBV6-2 or TRBV6-3 with TRBJ2-5, with 13 bases fitting TRBD2. Germline CDR1 MNHEY, CDR2 SVGEGT. The CDR3 has 15 residues. V was pared by 5 bases and J by 2 bases, with 2 bases of the junction left unmatched. CDR3 sequence: CASSTGLAGQETQYF. The CDR3 bases are TGTGCCAGCAGTACGGGACTAGCGGGACAAGAGACCCAGTACTTC.

The chain joins TRBV24-1 to TRBJ1-5; D unresolved. The CDR3 has 14 amino acids. CDR1 and CDR2 from the germline V gene are KGHDR and SFDVKD. V was shortened by 4 bases and J by 0 bases, with 6 bases between the two germline ends. In nucleotides, the CDR3 is TGTGCCACCAGTGAAGGGTCTAGCAATCAGCCCCAGCATTTT. It codes for CATSEGSSNQPQHF.

Written as DNA, the CDR3 is TGCGCCAGCAGACAAGGACTAGCGGGTAGTCACGAGCAGTACTTC. This encodes CASRQGLAGSHEQYF. The chain has TRBV5-1 and TRBJ2-7, with 11 bases that match TRBD2. Germline-derived CDR1 and CDR2 are SGHRS and YFSETQ. Unmatched junction bases numbered 9, after V lost 5 bases and J lost 5 bases. The CDR3 totals 15 residues.

This clonotype is a singleton in its sample. V is TRBV30 and J is TRBJ1-4; possibly TRBD1 for D (5 bases). The CDR3 has 12 amino acids. Trimming took off 7 bases at V and 4 bases at J, with 10 bases between the two ends. Germline CDR1 and CDR2: GTSNPN and SVGIG (reference sequence). CDR3 sequence reads: CASDKVNEKLFF. In DNA form, the CDR3 reads TGTGCCTCGGACAAAGTTAATGAAAAACTGTTTTTT.

This clonotype came up a few times. The chain carries TRBV20-1 and TRBJ1-4; D unresolved. Germline V gene sequence: CDR1 DFQATT, CDR2 SNEGSKA (reference sequence). V was clipped by 0 bases and J by 0 bases, with 11 bases between them. The CDR3 loop spans 16 amino acids. CDR3 coding DNA: TGCAGTGCTAGAGATGCCCGGGCGTCAACTAATGAAAAACTGTTTTTT. Translated: CSARDARASTNEKLFF.

This sequence joins TRBV7-9 and TRBJ2-7, with TRBD1 matching over 10 bases. Losses at the gene ends were 5 bases for V and 3 bases for J; bases not matched to a gene: 1. CDR3 length: 13 amino acids. CDR1 is SEHNR and CDR2 is FQNEAQ in the germline V gene (reference sequence). The CDR3, as DNA: TGTGCCAGCAGCGGGGACAGGGGCTACGAGCAGTACTTC. Protein product: CASSGDRGYEQYF.

In this sample, this clonotype turned up a few times. The CDR3 region has the DNA TGTGCCAGCAGTTACTCGACGCAGACAGATACGCAGTATTTT. It specifies CASSYSTQTDTQYF. The genes are TRBV6-2 or TRBV6-3 and TRBJ2-3; D gene unclear. Looked up from germline, CDR1 is MNHEY and CDR2 is SVGEGT. There are 14 residues in the CDR3. Between the trimmed V and J ends, which lost 0 bases and 3 bases, there was a span of 7 bases.

The chain joins TRBV25-1 to TRBJ1-4, with TRBD1 identical over 7 bases. This CDR3 contains 15 residues. V dropped 3 bases and J dropped 5; count of bases not matched to a gene: 6. CDR1 and CDR2 from the germline V gene are MGHDK and SYGVNS. The DNA of the CDR3 is TGTGCCAGCAGTGATTACAGGGGAGTCAATGAAAAACTGTTTTTT. It yields the protein CASSDYRGVNEKLFF.

This clonotype was seen more than once but under ten times. The chain joins TRBV7-2 to TRBJ2-7; no clear D. The CDR3 is 14 amino acids. Germline V lookup: CDR1 SGHTA, CDR2 FQGNSA. Trimming shortened V by 0 bases and J by 4 bases, and 10 bases separated the two germline ends. The CDR3 bases are TGTGCCAGCAGCTTAGCGCCCCCGTCTTACGAGCAGTACGTC. As protein: CASSLAPPSYEQYV.

There are a few counts of this clonotype. J is TRBJ1-5 and V is TRBV20-1, with D possibly matching TRBD1 (6 bases). The CDR3 length is 15 residues. Trimming removed 5 bases at V and 1 base at J, with 15 bases between. Germline CDR1 is DFQATT and CDR2 is SNEGSKA (reference sequence). The CDR3 reads CSASRPRGSNQPQHF. CDR3 in DNA: TGCAGTGCTTCGAGGCCCAGGGGAAGCAATCAGCCCCAGCATTTT.

This chain joins TRBV19 and TRBJ1-1; a weak D match, TRBD1 (5 bases). The CDR3 consists of 14 residues. V was trimmed by 3 bases and J by 1 base, leaving 9 bases between them. Germline V gives CDR1 LNHDA, CDR2 SQIVND (reference sequence). CDR3 DNA: TGTGCCAGTAGTATCCTACAGGCGAACACTGAAGCTTTCTTT. Its protein product is CASSILQANTEAFF.

V and J are TRBV28 and TRBJ2-7, with D perhaps being TRBD1 or TRBD2 (5 bases each). V lost 6 bases and J 2 bases, leaving 17 bases between the germline ends. The CDR3 has 15 amino acids. The germline V gene has CDR1 MDHEN and CDR2 SYDVKM. In nucleotides, the CDR3 is TGTGCCAGCAGGGTTCTCCGGGACCGCACCTACGAGCAGTACTTC. It translates to CASRVLRDRTYEQYF. Together with reference TRBV28 and TRBJ2-7, the CDR3 gives the full variable domain: DVKVTQSSRYLVKRTGEKVFLECVQDMDHENMFWYRQDPGLGLRLIYFSYDVKMKEKGDIPEGYSVSREKKERFSLILESASTNQTSMYLCASRVLRDRTYEQYFGPGTRLTVT.

This clonotype was counted between two and nine times. The gene calls are TRBV6-5 and TRBJ2-1; TRBD2 aligns across 7 bases. V shed 4 bases and J 8 bases; nucleotides not matched to a gene: 8. The CDR3 has 14 amino acids. Germline CDR1 reads MNHEY; CDR2 reads SVGAGI. In nucleotides, the CDR3 is TGTGCCAGCAGTTCCCGGGGGGAGACCTATGAGCAGTTCTTC. It specifies CASSSRGETYEQFF.

The gene calls are TRBV29-1 and TRBJ2-2; perhaps TRBD2 as D (5 bases). Trimming removed 6 bases at V and 4 bases at J, with 12 bases between. CDR3 length equals 13 residues. CDR1 and CDR2 (germline): SQVTM, ANQGSEA. CDR3 amino acids: CSVRIGLTGELFF. The CDR3 nucleotides are TGCAGCGTCCGAATCGGACTCACCGGGGAGCTGTTTTTT.

V is TRBV6-5 and J is TRBJ1-2; a possible D gene is TRBD1 (5 bases). The V gene's germline CDR1 is MNHEY and CDR2 SVGAGI. The CDR3 sequence is 14 residues long. V was cut by 5 bases and J by 5 bases, with 15 bases left in between. DNA for the CDR3: TGTGCCAGCAGTCTCCGGGACCCTCCGTATGGCTACACCTTC. Its protein product is CASSLRDPPYGYTF.